Listed below are T cell receptor beta chains from one sample, sequenced in a study of T-cell reconstitution after alpha-beta-depleted transplantation in children. Using its own MiXCR run on the PCR reads, TCRdb lists one record per CDR3 protein. Of around 420,000 distinct CDR3 sequences detected, around 16% appear once; the ten largest clones hold 25% to 30%. The starting material was PBMCs, mostly from graft donor cells, obtained 360 days after TCRalphabeta/CD19-depleted stem cell transplant. These receptors were taken from a boy in the first two years of life who had a stem cell transplant for Wiskott-Aldrich syndrome, so the T cells may come from the graft donor. Both conserved end residues are part of each CDR3. A D gene is named only where the DNA matches it firmly. Clone size is given for some rows only: seen once, a few or many times, or a class if the clone is expanded.

TRBJ2-7 | TRBV10-3 | many | NA | CAISDGLRDEQYF | TGTGCCATCAGTGATGGACTTCGGGACGAGCAGTACTTC
TRBJ2-4 | TRBV20-1 | few | TRBD2 | CSAATSGLAKNIQYF | TGCAGTGCGGCTACTAGCGGACTAGCCAAAAACATTCAGTACTTC
TRBJ2-5 | TRBV29-1 | NA | NA | CSVEKASGSQETQYF | TGCAGCGTTGAGAAGGCGAGCGGATCCCAAGAGACCCAGTACTTC
TRBJ2-2 | TRBV4-3 | NA | NA | CASSQAPRGGANTGELFF | TGCGCCAGCAGCCAAGCACCTAGGGGGGGAGCGAACACCGGGGAGCTGTTTTTT
TRBJ2-2 | TRBV12-3/TRBV12-4 | NA | NA | CASRLLGTGELFF | TGTGCCAGCAGATTACTAGGGACCGGGGAGCTGTTTTTT
TRBJ1-2 | TRBV6-2/TRBV6-3 | NA | TRBD1 | CASSYLGSSGGYHGYTF | TGTGCCAGCAGTTACCTCGGTTCCTCAGGGGGTTACCATGGCTACACCTTC
TRBJ2-1 | TRBV3-1 | NA | NA | CASSQGVGLDYNEQFF | TGTGCCAGCAGCCAAGGGGTGGGACTGGATTACAATGAGCAGTTCTTC
TRBJ2-5 | TRBV11-2 | NA | TRBD2 | CASSLEREGWETQYF | TGTGCCAGCAGCTTAGAGCGGGAGGGATGGGAGACCCAGTACTTC
TRBJ2-2 | TRBV29-1 | NA | TRBD2 | CSVEESGGGLTGELFF | TGCAGCGTTGAGGAAAGCGGGGGGGGACTCACCGGGGAGCTGTTTTTT
TRBJ2-5 | TRBV10-3 | few | TRBD2 | CAISESPSGGETQYF | TGTGCCATCAGTGAGTCGCCTAGCGGGGGTGAGACCCAGTACTTC
TRBJ2-5 | TRBV20-1 | few | NA | CSAWGRETQYF | TGCAGTGCTTGGGGAAGGGAGACCCAGTACTTC
TRBJ2-5 | TRBV29-1 | NA | NA | CSVVSGETQYF | TGCAGCGTTGTTTCAGGGGAGACCCAGTACTTC
TRBJ1-6 | TRBV3-1 | few | NA | CASSQIRVESPLHF | TGTGCCAGCAGCCAGATCAGGGTCGAATCACCCCTCCACTTT
TRBJ2-2 | TRBV4-1 | NA | NA | CASSQEVPLGLILWTGELFF | TGCGCCAGCAGCCAAGAGGTCCCCCTGGGGCTAATTCTCTGGACCGGGGAGCTGTTTTTT
TRBJ2-3 | TRBV20-1 | NA | NA | CSAAPGHASTDTQYF | TGCAGTGCTGCCCCCGGACACGCTAGCACAGATACGCAGTATTTT
TRBJ2-1 | TRBV24-1 | few | NA | CATSDPTGRLTNEQFF | TGTGCCACCAGTGACCCGACAGGCAGGCTCACCAATGAGCAGTTCTTC
TRBJ2-1 | TRBV20-1 | few | NA | CSASRPTGLYNEQFF | TGCAGTGCTAGCCGGCCGACGGGACTGTACAATGAGCAGTTCTTC
TRBJ1-6 | TRBV4-2 | few | TRBD1 | CASSQLQGQGNSPLHF | TGTGCCAGCAGCCAGCTTCAGGGACAGGGGAATTCACCCCTCCACTTT
TRBJ2-7 | TRBV6-1 | few | TRBD1 | CASRTTGSSYEQYF | TGTGCCAGCAGAACGACAGGGAGCTCCTACGAGCAGTACTTC
TRBJ2-1 | TRBV12-3/TRBV12-4 | many | NA | CASSFSAPYNEQFF | TGTGCCAGCAGTTTTTCTGCCCCGTACAATGAGCAGTTCTTC
TRBJ2-4 | TRBV2 | NA | NA | CASKAGSLAKNIQYF | TGTGCCAGCAAGGCAGGGAGTTTAGCCAAAAACATTCAGTACTTC
TRBJ2-5 | TRBV10-3 | few | TRBD1 | CAIRPGQGGETQYF | TGTGCCATCAGGCCGGGACAGGGGGGGGAGACCCAGTACTTC
TRBJ1-1 | TRBV12-3/TRBV12-4 | NA | TRBD1 | CASSLTGGITEAFF | TGTGCCAGCAGTTTAACAGGGGGCATCACTGAAGCTTTCTTT
TRBJ2-7 | TRBV4-1 | NA | NA | CASSQPGATYEQYF | TGCGCCAGCAGCCAACCCGGGGCCACCTACGAGCAGTACTTC
TRBJ2-3 | TRBV7-8 | NA | NA | CASSSFYDTQYF | TGTGCCAGCAGCTCTTTTTACGATACGCAGTATTTT
TRBJ2-5 | TRBV29-1 | NA | TRBD2 | CSFLAGGGIQETQYF | TGCAGCTTTTTAGCGGGAGGGGGCATCCAAGAGACCCAGTACTTC
TRBJ2-3 | TRBV12-3/TRBV12-4 | few | NA | CASSLGQGRADTQYF | TGTGCCAGCAGTTTAGGGCAGGGCCGGGCAGATACGCAGTATTTT
TRBJ2-3 | TRBV24-1 | NA | NA | CATSEAGRTDTQYF | TGTGCCACCAGTGAGGCAGGGAGGACAGATACGCAGTATTTT
TRBJ2-7 | TRBV3-1 | NA | NA | CASSSRTGWYDYEQYF | TGTGCCAGCAGCTCTCGGACCGGGTGGTACGACTACGAGCAGTACTTC
TRBJ2-3 | TRBV5-1 | many | TRBD2 | CASSSGLAGFADTQYF | TGCGCCAGCAGCTCGGGACTAGCGGGATTCGCAGATACGCAGTATTTT
TRBJ2-3 | TRBV11-1 | NA | TRBD1 | CASRSGQGVTSSKDTQYF | TGTGCCAGTAGGTCGGGACAGGGGGTGACGTCGTCCAAAGATACGCAGTATTTT
TRBJ2-3 | TRBV7-2 | few | NA | CASRRNRVQSDTQYF | TGTGCCAGCAGACGTAACAGGGTACAGTCGGATACGCAGTATTTT
TRBJ2-3 | TRBV12-3/TRBV12-4 | many | TRBD2 | CASSLGTSGSSTDTQYF | TGTGCCAGCAGTTTAGGGACTAGCGGGAGCAGCACAGATACGCAGTATTTT
TRBJ2-1 | TRBV2 | NA | TRBD2 | CASTRRTSGYNEQFF | TGTGCCAGCACCCGACGCACTAGCGGCTACAATGAGCAGTTCTTC
TRBJ1-5 | TRBV29-1 | few | TRBD1 | CSVSTGDQPQHF | TGCAGCGTTTCTACAGGGGACCAGCCCCAGCATTTT
TRBJ2-2 | TRBV5-1 | few | TRBD1 | CASSTGTGKSGELFF | TGCGCCAGCAGCACCGGGACAGGGAAGTCCGGGGAGCTGTTTTTT
TRBJ2-7 | TRBV12-3/TRBV12-4 | few | TRBD1 | CASSRGQGRSEQYF | TGTGCCAGCAGCCGAGGACAGGGAAGGAGCGAGCAGTACTTC
TRBJ1-4 | TRBV7-8 | NA | NA | CASSPLISTNEKLFF | TGTGCCAGCAGCCCACTGATCTCAACTAATGAAAAACTGTTTTTT
TRBJ2-7 | TRBV7-9 | NA | NA | CASSSTPYEQYF | TGTGCCAGCAGTTCCACCCCTTACGAGCAGTACTTC
TRBJ2-7 | TRBV18 | NA | NA | CASSQGPSYEQYF | TGTGCCAGCTCACAGGGTCCCTCCTACGAGCAGTACTTC
TRBJ1-5 | TRBV12-3/TRBV12-4 | few | NA | CASSLALSNQPQHF | TGTGCCAGCAGTTTAGCGCTTAGCAATCAGCCCCAGCATTTT
TRBJ2-4 | TRBV7-8 | NA | NA | CASSLALGAGDIQYF | TGTGCCAGCAGCTTAGCGCTGGGGGCGGGGGACATTCAGTACTTC
TRBJ2-1 | TRBV24-1 | NA | TRBD2 | CATSDTRTSGVQEQFF | TGTGCCACCAGTGATACCCGGACTAGCGGGGTTCAGGAGCAGTTCTTC
TRBJ2-7 | TRBV25-1 | NA | TRBD1 | CASRGNRGPNEQYF | TGTGCCAGCAGAGGAAACAGGGGGCCAAACGAGCAGTACTTC
TRBJ1-6 | TRBV5-1 | few | NA | CASSFMIRGADNSPLHF | TGCGCCAGCAGCTTTATGATCAGAGGGGCAGATAATTCACCCCTCCACTTT
TRBJ2-3 | TRBV18 | NA | NA | CASSPRVGSTDTQYF | TGTGCCAGCTCACCAAGGGTTGGGAGCACAGATACGCAGTATTTT
TRBJ2-1 | TRBV24-1 | NA | NA | CATSDRAGTIYNEQFF | TGTGCCACCAGTGACAGAGCCGGGACCATATACAATGAGCAGTTCTTC
TRBJ2-5 | TRBV7-9 | NA | NA | CASTVSKQVHQETQYF | TGTGCCAGCACGGTTTCCAAGCAGGTACATCAAGAGACCCAGTACTTC
TRBJ2-1 | TRBV28 | NA | NA | CASQQFRPGPGPNEQFF | TGTGCCAGCCAGCAGTTTAGACCGGGCCCCGGGCCCAATGAGCAGTTCTTC
TRBJ2-2 | TRBV7-2 | NA | NA | CASSIAGTHPGELFF | TGTGCCAGCAGCATAGCCGGGACACATCCCGGGGAGCTGTTTTTT
TRBJ2-5 | TRBV4-3 | few | NA | CASSQDPGLGTQYF | TGCGCCAGCAGCCAAGATCCCGGGCTGGGGACCCAGTACTTC
TRBJ2-7 | TRBV25-1 | NA | NA | CASRRLDEQYF | TGTGCCAGCAGACGCCTGGACGAGCAGTACTTC
TRBJ2-7 | TRBV9 | few | NA | CASSAGPSYEQYF | TGTGCCAGCAGCGCCGGGCCCTCCTACGAGCAGTACTTC